This T cell receptor (beta chain) is from a study of blood T cell repertoires in COVID-19. As for the study in general: Samples of COVID-19 (acute and convalescent) were obtained from the United States, Italy and Spain. PBMCs, B-cell-depleted T cells, or T cells provided the cDNA or gDNA that made up the material.

The CDR3 runs 13 residues. The germline V gene has CDR1 MDHEN and CDR2 SYDVKM. With 2 bases removed from V and 6 bases from J, the gap between germline ends came to 11 bases. Only in-frame clones appear in the TCRdb table, and some are missing; sequencing was by immunoSEQ multiplex PCR. The repertoire holds about 430,000 clones, 80% to 90% seen once, with roughly 1.1% in the top ten. Participants had their cohort set by participant-reported clinical history. Recovered status in Cohort 3 required two negative PCRs, clearance, or symptom resolution. The chain joins TRBV28 to TRBJ2-7, with D maybe TRBD2 (5 bases). Sequences were obtained from PBMCs or T cells enriched from blood (not recorded which). This TCR was sampled from a young man who had recovered from COVID-19. The CDR3: CASSLGGRVEQYF. The CDR3 bases are TGTGCCAGCAGTTTAGGAGGCCGGGTCGAGCAGTACTTC.